This passage covers 27 T cell receptor beta chains from one sample sequenced in a study of blood T cell repertoires in COVID-19. TCRdb's table, derived via immunoSEQ multiplex PCR, lists solely in-frame clones and lacks some. The sample lists approximately 59,000 clones, more than 80% occurring once. Sequenced input: peripheral blood. The receptor set was obtained from a human donor in a cohort sampled during active COVID-19.

The chain carries TRBV7-9 and TRBJ1-6; D perhaps matches TRBD1 (5 bases). Germline CDR1 and CDR2: SEHNR and FQNEAQ (reference sequence). The CDR3 totals 18 residues. Deletions cut 5 bases from V and 0 bases from J, with 17 bases between. Here the CDR3 reads CASSRFSGGSSYNSPLHF. CDR3 sequence (DNA): TGTGCCAGCAGCCGATTTTCGGGGGGAAGCTCCTATAATTCACCCCTCCACTTT.

V is TRBV12-3 or TRBV12-4 and J is TRBJ1-1; D is unresolved. V lost 4 bases and J 11 bases, leaving 14 bases between the germline ends. This CDR3 is 12 amino acids long. Here the CDR3 reads CASSWIRGSAFF. CDR3 nucleotides: TGTGCCAGCAGTTGGATTCGAGGGAGCGCTTTCTTT.

V and J are TRBV7-2 and TRBJ1-5; the D is unclear. Germline CDR1 and CDR2: SGHTA and FQGNSA. With 4 bases removed from V and 5 bases from J, the gap between germline ends came to 9 bases. The CDR3 loop spans 13 amino acids. CDR3 sequence reads: CASSSTADQPQHF. The CDR3 coding sequence is TGTGCCAGCAGCTCTACAGCAGATCAGCCCCAGCATTTT.

The CDR3 coding sequence is TGTGCCATCAGTTACACTGACACTCAGGGGATCGACTACGAGCAGTACTTC. It yields the protein CAISYTDTQGIDYEQYF. This rearrangement joins TRBV10-3 to TRBJ2-7; perhaps TRBD1 as D (6 bases). Germline loops: CDR1 ENHRY, CDR2 SYGVKD. This CDR3 is built from 17 residues. V shed 5 bases and J shed 3 bases, with 23 bases lying between them.

For this clone: At one of its ends the junction is not consistent with the germline gene, which may arise from a read error. V gene TRBV7-2 combines with J gene TRBJ1-2; D uncertain. The CDR3 sequence is 13 residues long. The germline CDR1 and CDR2 sequences are SGHTA and FQGNSA. The chain's CDR3 is CASSLAVHIGFTF. CDR3 nucleotides: TGTGCCAGCAGCTTAGCTGTCCATATTGGCTTCACCTTC.

V gene TRBV4-3 combines with J gene TRBJ1-6, with 8 bases identical to TRBD1. The J segment lost 7 bases and the V segment lost 0 bases, leaving 8 bases of the junction unmatched. Germline loops: CDR1 LGHNA, CDR2 YSLEER. The length of the CDR3 is 17 residues. Here the CDR3 reads CASSQDATGAKNSPLHF. The CDR3 DNA is TGCGCCAGCAGCCAAGATGCGACAGGGGCTAAGAATTCACCCCTCCACTTT.

The rearrangement links TRBV4-2 to TRBJ2-7; D perhaps matches TRBD1 (6 bases). Germline CDR1 reads LGHNA; CDR2 reads YNFKEQ. V shed 3 bases and J shed 2 bases, with 11 bases lying between them. The CDR3 runs 14 residues. CDR3 DNA sequence: TGTGCCAGCAGCCATGTTTACAGGGCCTACGAGCAGTACTTC. This encodes CASSHVYRAYEQYF.

The chain recombines TRBV2 with TRBJ1-2, with a tentative D call TRBD1 (5 bases). Per germline, CDR1 SNHLY and CDR2 FYNNEI. Trimming took 1 base from V and 4 from J, leaving 10 bases between them. The CDR3 spans 14 residues. CDR3 coding DNA: TGTGCCAGCAGTGAAGGGGGCAGGATCTATGGCTACACCTTC. Protein: CASSEGGRIYGYTF.

The CDR3 nucleotides read TGCGCCAGCAGTGAGTCCGGGGGTGGCGAACGGGCTTTCTTT. Amino acids: CASSESGGGERAFF. The chain is built from TRBV10-1 and TRBJ1-1; D might be TRBD1 (5 bases). Trimming left V 0 bases short and J 11 bases short, with 16 bases between. The germline V gene encodes CDR1 WNHNN and CDR2 SYGVQD (reference sequence). CDR3 length: 14 residues.

CDR3 sequence (DNA): TGTGCCAGCAGCTTAGGGACAGGGGCTGAAGCTTTCTTT. This encodes CASSLGTGAEAFF. This rearrangement joins TRBV7-6 to TRBJ1-1; 9 bases agree with TRBD1. CDR3 size: 13 residues. The germline CDR1 and CDR2 sequences are SGHVS and FNYEAQ. The junction had 0 bases not matched to a gene; V was cut back by 1 base and J by 6 bases.

V gene TRBV11-3 combines with J gene TRBJ2-1, with 10 nucleotides matching TRBD2. Losses at the gene ends were 5 bases for V and 15 bases for J; bases not matched to a gene: 16. The CDR3 extends over 15 amino acids. Germline assignment: CDR1 SGHNT and CDR2 YENEEA. The CDR3 coding sequence is TGTGCCAGCAGCCCGGATAGCGGGGGGCCCCGAGGGATGTTCTTC. This translates into CASSPDSGGPRGMFF.

The rearrangement uses TRBV5-1 and TRBJ1-3; D call uncertain. This CDR3 comprises 18 residues. Trimming cost V 0 bases and J 0 bases, with 16 bases left between them. Germline lookup yields CDR1 SGHRS and CDR2 YFSETQ. The CDR3 DNA follows: TGCGCCAGCAGCTTGGGATTCGGGGAAGTGAGCTCTGGAAACACCATATATTTT. This translates into CASSLGFGEVSSGNTIYF.

This chain uses TRBV9 with TRBJ2-1; 11 bases are shared with TRBD2. The CDR3 covers 17 residues. Per the germline V gene, CDR1 is SGDLS and CDR2 is YYNGEE. Trimming cost V 0 bases and J 7 bases; bases outside gene matches: 9. This CDR3 reads CASSVVSSGGIVNEQFF. CDR3 bases: TGTGCCAGCAGCGTAGTGTCTAGCGGGGGGATAGTAAATGAGCAGTTCTTC.

The chain combines TRBV2 with TRBJ2-7; 7 bases map to TRBD2. The length of the CDR3 is 16 residues. The J segment lost 0 bases and the V segment lost 0 bases, leaving 5 bases of the junction unmatched. Per germline, CDR1 SNHLY and CDR2 FYNNEI. The CDR3 loop is CASSEAGAGRSYEQYF. CDR3 sequence (DNA): TGTGCCAGCAGTGAAGCGGGAGCGGGGCGCTCCTACGAGCAGTACTTC.

This chain links TRBV4-3 with TRBJ2-5; TRBD2 aligns across 9 bases. V lost 4 bases, J lost 2 bases, and 14 bases stayed unmatched. The CDR3 consists of 18 residues. Germline V lookup: CDR1 LGHNA, CDR2 YSLEER. CDR3 region: CASSREPSSGVFQETQYF. The CDR3 DNA reads as TGCGCCAGCAGCCGGGAACCCTCTAGCGGGGTCTTTCAAGAGACCCAGTACTTC.

This clone was observed a few times. The CDR3 nucleotides are TGTGCCAGCAGTACTCTAGGAGGGGCCTACGAGCAGTACTTC. This gives the protein CASSTLGGAYEQYF. The rearrangement uses TRBV6-2 or TRBV6-3 and TRBJ2-7; TRBD2 might be the D (6 bases). Germline-derived CDR1 and CDR2 are MNHEY and SVGEGT. This CDR3 has 14 residues. Trimming cost V 5 bases and J 2 bases, with 13 bases left between them.

This chain links TRBV6-2 or TRBV6-3 with TRBJ2-3; TRBD2 matches at 8 bases. Trimming at V came to 2 bases and at J to 3 bases, leaving 4 bases not matched to a gene. Germline lookup yields CDR1 MNHEY and CDR2 SVGEGT. CDR3 length: 15 amino acids. CDR3 nucleotides: TGTGCCAGCAGTTACGCGGGGGGCGTAACAGATACGCAGTATTTT. Protein: CASSYAGGVTDTQYF.

The chain is built from TRBV11-2 and TRBJ2-7; 9 bases are a match to TRBD1. This CDR3 region has 15 residues. The V gene's germline CDR1 is SGHAT and CDR2 FQNNGV. V lost 3 bases, J lost 2 bases, and 5 bases stayed unmatched. This CDR3 reads CASSLSGTGTYEQYF. For the CDR3, the DNA is TGTGCCAGCAGCTTGTCCGGGACAGGGACCTACGAGCAGTACTTC.

CDR3 amino acids: CASSPPPRMNTEAFF. The DNA for the CDR3 is TGTGCCAGCAGTCCCCCCCCGAGGATGAACACTGAAGCTTTCTTT. This chain connects TRBV28 to TRBJ1-1, with D unresolved. In germline, CDR1 is MDHEN, CDR2 SYDVKM. The CDR3 has 15 residues. V gave up 5 bases and J gave up 0 bases, with 13 bases separating them.

The chain carries TRBV5-4 and TRBJ1-6, with 8 bases aligning to TRBD1. This CDR3 comprises 16 residues. Germline trimming cut 0 bases from V and 10 bases from J; bases unmatched to any gene: 9. The germline V gene has CDR1 SGHNT and CDR2 YYREEE (reference sequence). The DNA for the CDR3 is TGTGCCAGCAGCTTGGGGGACAGGTTGACTGGCTCACCCCTCCACTTT. This gives the protein CASSLGDRLTGSPLHF. Using reference TRBV5-4 and TRBJ1-6 for the parts outside the CDR3, the full variable domain is ETGVTQSPTHLIKTRGQQVTLRCSSQSGHNTVSWYQQALGQGPQFIFQYYREEENGRGNFPPRFSGLQFPNYSSELNVNALELDDSALYLCASSLGDRLTGSPLHFGNGTRLTVT.

The genes are TRBV3-1 (or the pseudogene TRBV3-2) and TRBJ1-6; D possibly corresponds to TRBD1 (6 bases). The CDR3 loop spans 15 amino acids. V dropped 1 base and J dropped 7 bases, with 11 bases sitting between them. From germline, CDR1 is LGHDT and CDR2 YNNKEL (reference sequence). CDR3 loop: CASSQGSGENSPLHF. The CDR3 DNA follows: TGTGCCAGCAGCCAAGGTTCAGGGGAGAATTCACCCCTCCACTTT.

The V call is TRBV11-2, the J call TRBJ2-1; D may be TRBD1 (5 bases). The CDR3 contains 15 residues. Deletions cut 1 base from V and 1 base from J, with 8 bases between. Germline CDR1 and CDR2: SGHAT and FQNNGV. The CDR3 spells CASSLAGPSYNEQFF. CDR3 DNA: TGTGCCAGCAGCTTAGCAGGGCCTTCCTACAATGAGCAGTTCTTC.

The chain carries TRBV10-3 and TRBJ1-1; D uncertain. Germline assignment: CDR1 ENHRY and CDR2 SYGVKD. The CDR3 is 13 amino acids. V shed 6 bases and J shed 1 base, with 9 bases lying between them. The CDR3 bases are TGTGCCATCAGGAGGGAGGAGAACACTGAAGCTTTCTTT. Protein product: CAIRREENTEAFF.

The chain links TRBV9 to TRBJ2-7; D remains unclear. The CDR3 contains 15 residues. CDR1 and CDR2 from the germline V gene are SGDLS and YYNGEE. With 1 base removed from V and 4 bases from J, the gap between germline ends came to 15 bases. The CDR3 spells CASSVSFELRYEQYF. The DNA for the CDR3 is TGTGCCAGCAGCGTAAGTTTCGAACTACGATACGAGCAGTACTTC.

The chain has TRBV3-1 (or the pseudogene TRBV3-2) and TRBJ1-6, with D perhaps TRBD1 (6 bases). CDR3 size: 15 residues. V gave up 1 base and J gave up 7 bases, with 11 bases separating them. Germline CDR1 is LGHDT and CDR2 is YNNKEL (reference sequence). CDR3 sequence (DNA): TGTGCCAGCAGCCAAGTTTCAGGGGCCAATTCACCCCTCCACTTT. Residues: CASSQVSGANSPLHF.

The CDR3 bases are TGTGCCAGCAGCGGGCTAGCGGGGTACAATGAGCAGTTCTTC. This gives the protein CASSGLAGYNEQFF. The rearrangement joins TRBV7-6 to TRBJ2-1; 9 positions match TRBD2. Germline CDR1 SGHVS, CDR2 FNYEAQ. Trimming cost V 5 bases and J 4 bases; bases outside gene matches: 3. This CDR3 spans 14 amino acids.

The chain recombines TRBV11-2 with TRBJ1-5; D possibly corresponds to TRBD1 (6 bases). CDR1 is SGHAT and CDR2 is FQNNGV in the germline V gene. This CDR3 has 17 amino acids. V lost 1 base, J lost 1 base, and 14 bases lay in between. DNA of the CDR3: TGTGCCAGCAGCTTAGTAGGGACACCTTTGAGCAATCAGCCCCAGCATTTT. Its protein is CASSLVGTPLSNQPQHF.